This TCR beta chain emerged from a study of CD4+ T cells in melanoma. Study findings and constraints: Diverse differentiation states were reported for melanoma neoantigen-specific CD4+ T cells. CD8+ T cell, macrophage and B cell function reportedly correlated with neoantigen-specific CD4+ T cells.

Using immunoSEQ multiplex PCR, the repertoire was profiled, and TCRdb retains in-frame clones only, with some absent. The sample contains 20,000 to 25,000 clones, almost 85% of which appear only once. The V segment lost 10 bases and the J segment 2 bases; nucleotides outside the gene matches: 11. From germline, CDR1 is MNHNS and CDR2 SASEGT. This CDR3 comprises 14 residues. To note about this clone: Its specificity is not known.

The chain is built from TRBV6-1 and TRBJ2-7, with TRBD1 matching 7 bases. The sequenced sample was cells from a culture (not recorded whether cultured in vitro). This TCR came from a human donor with melanoma. The CDR3 region is CATNRGHETYEQYF. CDR3 nucleotide sequence: TGTGCCACCAACAGGGGCCACGAAACCTACGAGCAGTACTTC.